What follows are 25 T cell receptor beta chains derived from one specimen sequenced in a study of T cells after yellow fever vaccination. TCRdb reanalysed the 5' RACE reads using MiXCR and keeps one entry per CDR3 protein. The sample contains about 360,000 distinct CDR3 sequences, around 6.4% of which appear only once. The specimen was PBMCs, collected 5 days after the yellow fever booster vaccination. The receptors here all came from a young man who received the YFV17D yellow fever vaccine.

This clonotype was recorded at least ten times. The chain has TRBV6-2 or TRBV6-3 and TRBJ2-1; 7 bases are shared with TRBD2. Germline assignment: CDR1 MNHEY and CDR2 SVGEGT. V was clipped by 4 bases and J by 5 bases; unmatched bases: 8. The CDR3 length is 15 residues. CDR3 DNA: TGTGCCAGCAGTTCGGGGGGAGGGCTTAACAATGAGCAGTTCTTC. It specifies CASSSGGGLNNEQFF.

This clonotype has ten or more counts. This chain uses TRBV4-3 with TRBJ2-1; 7 bases agree with TRBD1. The CDR3 consists of 14 residues. The germline V gene has CDR1 LGHNA and CDR2 YSLEER. With 3 bases clipped from V and 3 bases from J, the junction kept 2 bases outside the gene matches. The CDR3 sequence: CASSQGQHYNEQFF. The CDR3 coding sequence is TGCGCCAGCAGCCAGGGACAGCACTACAATGAGCAGTTCTTC.

Many counts were recorded for this clonotype. The CDR3 sequence is CATSDLRSSTDTQYF. In nucleotides, the CDR3 is TGTGCCACCAGTGATTTGCGGTCAAGCACAGATACGCAGTATTTT. V gene TRBV24-1 combines with J gene TRBJ2-3; D is unresolved. V shed 0 bases and J shed 0 bases, with 6 bases lying between them. Germline CDR1 KGHDR, CDR2 SFDVKD. The CDR3 length is 15 residues.

In this sample, this clonotype turned up many times. The genes are TRBV15 and TRBJ2-1, with 7 bases lining up with TRBD1. The ends lost 3 bases at V and 5 bases at J; junction bases unmatched: 4. The germline gives CDR1 LNHNV, CDR2 YYDKDF (reference sequence). The CDR3 covers 14 residues. Here the CDR3 reads CATSSRGKDNEQFF. The CDR3, as DNA: TGTGCCACCAGCAGCAGGGGGAAAGACAATGAGCAGTTCTTC.

The V call is TRBV4-3, the J call TRBJ2-3; TRBD2 aligns across 7 bases. The germline gives CDR1 LGHNA, CDR2 YSLEER. V was clipped by 0 bases and J by 4 bases; unmatched bases: 13. The CDR3 sequence is 18 residues long. CDR3 region: CASSQDLWREISADTQYF. The CDR3 bases are TGCGCCAGCAGCCAAGACCTCTGGCGGGAGATCTCAGCAGATACGCAGTATTTT.

CDR3 sequence: CASSPIWGGPETQYF. DNA of the CDR3: TGTGCCAGCAGCCCTATCTGGGGTGGCCCAGAGACCCAGTACTTC. The V call is TRBV7-9, the J call TRBJ2-5, with no clear D. Looked up from germline, CDR1 is SEHNR and CDR2 is FQNEAQ (reference sequence). The CDR3 consists of 15 residues. V was pared by 5 bases and J by 4 bases, with 17 bases between.

This clonotype came up many times. The rearrangement joins TRBV4-3 to TRBJ2-3; 8 bases fit TRBD2. Germline V gives CDR1 LGHNA, CDR2 YSLEER. This CDR3 spans 17 amino acids. The trim removed 1 base at V and 9 bases at J, leaving 15 bases unmatched. DNA of the CDR3: TGCGCCAGCAGCCAAGCCGTGGCGGGACTAGAGACCAAAACGCAGTATTTT. It is translated as CASSQAVAGLETKTQYF.

This clonotype was detected a few times. The chain recombines TRBV18 with TRBJ1-1, with a possible D match to TRBD1 (5 bases). Germline V gene lookup returns CDR1 KGHSH and CDR2 LQKENI. V lost 2 bases, J lost 1 base, and 5 bases lay in between. This CDR3 is 13 amino acids long. CDR3 amino acids: CASSPGTNTEAFF. CDR3 nucleotide sequence: TGTGCCAGCTCACCAGGGACGAACACTGAAGCTTTCTTT.

This clonotype came up a few times. V gene TRBV20-1 combines with J gene TRBJ2-3, with 10 bases aligning to TRBD2. The CDR3 has 17 amino acids. Losses at the gene ends were 1 base for V and 2 bases for J; bases not matched to a gene: 9. Germline V lookup: CDR1 DFQATT, CDR2 SNEGSKA (reference sequence). CDR3 loop: CSARGGGSGRATDTQYF. The DNA for the CDR3 is TGCAGTGCTAGAGGAGGTGGCAGCGGGAGGGCCACAGATACGCAGTATTTT.

This clonotype was picked up a small number of times. The chain links TRBV19 to TRBJ1-3; no reliable D call. Looked up from germline, CDR1 is LNHDA and CDR2 is SQIVND (reference sequence). Trimming took 5 bases from V and 5 from J, leaving 10 bases between them. The CDR3 covers 13 residues. The CDR3 bases are TGTGCCAGTAGTCCCTCGGTGCGAAACACCATATATTTT. This encodes CASSPSVRNTIYF.

The chain recombines TRBV20-1 with TRBJ2-5; 8 bases match TRBD1. This CDR3 region has 14 residues. Germline trimming cut 0 bases from V and 7 bases from J; bases unmatched to any gene: 7. CDR1 is DFQATT and CDR2 is SNEGSKA in the germline V gene (reference sequence). The CDR3 region is CSARDGQGVWTQYF. CDR3 DNA sequence: TGCAGTGCTAGAGATGGACAGGGAGTATGGACCCAGTACTTC.

Comments on this clonotype: Since a much larger clone is just one base distant, this may be a read error. V is TRBV7-7 and J is TRBJ2-2; D gene uncertain. This CDR3 has 13 amino acids. Germline V gene data show CDR1 as SSHAT and CDR2 as FNYEAQ (reference sequence). The CDR3 is CASHSGNTWELFF. CDR3 DNA: TGTGCCAGCCATAGTGGAAACACCTGGGAGCTGTTTTTT.

This clonotype was detected a few times. The V gene is TRBV4-3, the J gene TRBJ2-5, with D unclear. This CDR3 region has 13 residues. Germline loops: CDR1 LGHNA, CDR2 YSLEER. Trimming stripped 4 bases from V and 4 bases from J, with 10 bases between. The DNA of the CDR3 is TGCGCCAGCAGCCCGCGGAAAGGAGAGACCCAGTACTTC. Amino acid sequence: CASSPRKGETQYF.

The J gene is TRBJ2-1, the V gene TRBV11-2, with TRBD1 identical over 9 bases. Per germline, CDR1 SGHAT and CDR2 FQNNGV. Unmatched junction bases numbered 8, after V lost 3 bases and J lost 5 bases. The CDR3 extends over 16 amino acids. DNA of the CDR3: TGTGCCAGCAGCTTCGATCGACGGACAGGGGACAATGAGCAGTTCTTC. Translating it yields CASSFDRRTGDNEQFF.

The chain recombines TRBV5-1 with TRBJ2-1; TRBD1 matches 8 bases. V lost 7 bases to trimming and J lost 9 bases; unmatched junction nucleotides: 12. The CDR3 is 14 amino acids. Looked up from germline, CDR1 is SGHRS and CDR2 is YFSETQ. CDR3 nucleotides: TGCGCCAGCCGACAGGGGTCCGTGAGGACTGAGCAGTTCTTC. It specifies CASRQGSVRTEQFF.

The rearrangement uses TRBV20-1 and TRBJ2-7, with D perhaps TRBD1 or TRBD2 (5 bases each). The V and J ends lost 2 bases and 12 bases respectively, with 17 bases between them. Per germline, CDR1 DFQATT and CDR2 SNEGSKA (reference sequence). The CDR3 has 12 amino acids. The CDR3 coding sequence is TGCAGTGCTAGAACCGGGACCGGTCTACTGTACTTC. Its translation is CSARTGTGLLYF.

This clonotype was seen repeatedly, ten times or more. V and J are TRBV6-1 and TRBJ1-1, with 9 bases matching TRBD1. The CDR3 extends over 14 amino acids. Germline V gene data show CDR1 as MNHNS and CDR2 as SASEGT. Losses at the gene ends were 6 bases for V and 5 bases for J; bases not matched to a gene: 7. CDR3 coding DNA: TGTGCCAGCAGGATTCGACAGGGGGTGACTGAAGCTTTCTTT. Encoded protein: CASRIRQGVTEAFF.

In this sample, this clonotype turned up a few times. The chain joins TRBV7-6 to TRBJ2-1, with 10 bases fitting TRBD2. Losses at the gene ends were 0 bases for V and 3 bases for J; bases not matched to a gene: 5. The CDR3 runs to 17 residues. Per the germline V gene, CDR1 is SGHVS and CDR2 is FNYEAQ. CDR3 amino acids: CASSLAGWTSGYNEQFF. The CDR3 nucleotides read TGTGCCAGCAGCTTAGCGGGCTGGACTAGCGGCTACAATGAGCAGTTCTTC.

This clonotype was seen repeatedly, ten times or more. This chain links TRBV6-2 or TRBV6-3 with TRBJ2-7, with a weak D call TRBD2 (6 bases). Germline V CDR1 and CDR2: MNHEY, SVGEGT. Between the trimmed V and J ends, which lost 2 bases and 2 bases, there was a span of 10 bases. The CDR3 has 14 residues. This CDR3 reads CASSYGGIAYEQYF. The CDR3, as DNA: TGTGCCAGCAGTTACGGCGGGATCGCCTACGAGCAGTACTTC.

This clonotype was observed at least ten times. The chain recombines TRBV24-1 with TRBJ2-3, with a weak D call TRBD1 (5 bases). The CDR3 runs to 12 residues. Trimming pared 10 bases from V and 4 bases from J, leaving 11 bases between. Germline V lookup: CDR1 KGHDR, CDR2 SFDVKD. The CDR3 DNA reads TGTGCCACTAATTCAGGGTCAGATACGCAGTATTTT. Its translation: CATNSGSDTQYF.

There are a few counts of this clonotype. This sequence joins TRBV11-2 and TRBJ2-1; 9 positions agree with TRBD1. Looked up from germline, CDR1 is SGHAT and CDR2 is FQNNGV. Germline trimming cut 2 bases from V and 7 bases from J; bases unmatched to any gene: 12. The CDR3 contains 17 residues. Written as DNA, the CDR3 is TGTGCCAGCAGCTTACACATCATCGGGACAGGGACAAATGAGCAGTTCTTC. Encoded protein: CASSLHIIGTGTNEQFF.

This clonotype was seen repeatedly, ten times or more. The chain employs TRBV27 and TRBJ2-7, with D unclear. CDR1 and CDR2 (germline): MNHEY, SMNVEV (reference sequence). V lost 7 bases and J 8 bases, leaving 12 bases between the germline ends. This CDR3 spans 11 amino acids. The CDR3, as DNA: TGTGCCAGCAATCGTCCGCCCAAGCAGTACTTC. Translation gives CASNRPPKQYF.

This clonotype was seen a few times. V gene TRBV6-2 or TRBV6-3 combines with J gene TRBJ2-3; 8 positions agree with TRBD1. The CDR3 spans 14 residues. From germline, CDR1 is MNHEY and CDR2 SVGEGT. The ends lost 5 bases at V and 2 bases at J; junction bases unmatched: 3. As DNA, the CDR3 is TGTGCCAGCAGTGGACAGGGAGTCACAGATACGCAGTATTTT. Translated: CASSGQGVTDTQYF.

The chain is built from TRBV7-2 and TRBJ1-6; the match to TRBD1 covers 7 bases. The germline CDR1 and CDR2 sequences are SGHTA and FQGNSA. The V gene end was trimmed by 3 bases and the J gene end by 10 bases; junction bases not matched to a gene: 6. This CDR3 spans 14 amino acids. For the CDR3, the DNA is TGTGCCAGCAGCTTCAACAGGGGCCGATCACCCCTCCACTTT. It translates to CASSFNRGRSPLHF.

This clonotype was detected only a few times. The chain is built from TRBV6-2 or TRBV6-3 and TRBJ2-7, with TRBD2 as a possible D gene (5 bases). CDR1 is MNHEY, CDR2 SVGEGT, per germline. The germline V and J ends were trimmed by 4 bases and 7 bases, with 14 bases remaining between them. The length of the CDR3 is 13 residues. This CDR3 reads CASSFLLSGEQYF. DNA of the CDR3: TGTGCCAGCAGTTTCCTCTTGTCGGGGGAGCAGTACTTC.